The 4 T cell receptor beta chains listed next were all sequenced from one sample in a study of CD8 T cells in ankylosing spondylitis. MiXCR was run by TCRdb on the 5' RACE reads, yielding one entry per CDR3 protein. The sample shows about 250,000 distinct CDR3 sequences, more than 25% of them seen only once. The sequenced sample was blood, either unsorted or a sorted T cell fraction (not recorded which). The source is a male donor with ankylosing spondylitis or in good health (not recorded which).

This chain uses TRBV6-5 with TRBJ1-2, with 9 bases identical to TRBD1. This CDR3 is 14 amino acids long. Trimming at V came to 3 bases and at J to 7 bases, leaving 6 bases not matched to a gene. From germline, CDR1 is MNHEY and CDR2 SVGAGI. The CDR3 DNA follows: TGTGCCAGCAGTTATCTAACAGGGGGCCTTGGCTACACCTTC. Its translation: CASSYLTGGLGYTF.

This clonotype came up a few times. CDR3 sequence: CATAGTGEGSPLHF. The CDR3 nucleotides read TGTGCCACGGCCGGGACAGGGGAAGGATCACCCCTCCACTTT. The chain uses TRBV10-3 and TRBJ1-6; the match to TRBD1 covers 10 bases. Germline V gene lookup returns CDR1 ENHRY and CDR2 SYGVKD. There are 14 residues in the CDR3. The J segment lost 10 bases and the V segment lost 10 bases, leaving 10 bases of the junction unmatched.

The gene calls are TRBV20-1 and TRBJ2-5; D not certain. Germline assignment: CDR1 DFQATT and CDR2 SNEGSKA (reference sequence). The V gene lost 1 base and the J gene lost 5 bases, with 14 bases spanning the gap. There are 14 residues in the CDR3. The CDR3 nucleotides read TGCAGTGCTAGAGTGGGCAGTGCCAGCGAGACCCAGTACTTC. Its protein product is CSARVGSASETQYF.

The CDR3 DNA reads TGCGCCAGCAGCCCTAAGGGTGGAGATACGCAGTATTTT. This encodes CASSPKGGDTQYF. The chain combines TRBV5-1 with TRBJ2-3; D remains unclear. The CDR3 is made up of 13 amino acids. CDR1 SGHRS and CDR2 YFSETQ come from the germline V gene. V was shortened by 4 bases and J by 5 bases, with 11 bases between the two germline ends.